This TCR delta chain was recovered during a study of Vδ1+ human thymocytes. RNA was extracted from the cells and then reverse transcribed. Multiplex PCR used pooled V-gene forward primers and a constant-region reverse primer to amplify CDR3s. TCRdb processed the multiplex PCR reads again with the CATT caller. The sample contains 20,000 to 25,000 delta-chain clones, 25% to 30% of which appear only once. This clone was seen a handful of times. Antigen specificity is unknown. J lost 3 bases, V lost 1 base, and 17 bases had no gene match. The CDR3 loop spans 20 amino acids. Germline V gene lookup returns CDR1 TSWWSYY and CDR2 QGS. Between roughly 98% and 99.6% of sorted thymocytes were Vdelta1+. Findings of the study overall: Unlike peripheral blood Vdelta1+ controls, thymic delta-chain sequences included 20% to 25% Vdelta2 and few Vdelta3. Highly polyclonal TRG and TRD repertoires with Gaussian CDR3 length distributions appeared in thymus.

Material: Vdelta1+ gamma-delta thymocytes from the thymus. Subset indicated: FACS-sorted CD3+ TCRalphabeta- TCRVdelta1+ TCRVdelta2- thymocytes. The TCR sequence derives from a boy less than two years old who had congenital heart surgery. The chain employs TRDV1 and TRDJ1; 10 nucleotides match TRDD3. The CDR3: CALGEHGWLLGDWVSDKLIF. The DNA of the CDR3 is TGTGCTCTTGGGGAACACGGATGGTTACTGGGGGATTGGGTGTCCGATAAACTCATCTTT.